This T cell receptor beta chain was obtained from a study of monozygotic twins with inflammatory bowel disease. General study results and limits: Variability may have been added to patient repertoires by differing immunosuppressive treatments. Data gave no support to a single strong signal or clonotype associated with IBD.

Blood samples, whole and unsorted for T cells, yielded the isolated total RNA. There are 15 residues in the CDR3. CDR1 and CDR2 (germline): LNHNV, YYDKDF (reference sequence). Remarks on this clonotype: Antigen: not known.

Each sample's cDNA came from eight separate reactions. TCRdb reprocessed the 5' RACE reads and reports one entry per CDR3 protein, with no DNA. This repertoire includes 150,000 or so distinct CDR3 sequences. The sample comprised blood. The source is a human donor with ulcerative colitis or Crohn's disease, or a healthy co-twin of an affected twin (not recorded which). The chain combines TRBV15 with TRBJ2-1; TCRdb proposes TRBD2, but this gene call is untestable without DNA. CDR3 loop: CATSRAASGYNEQFF.